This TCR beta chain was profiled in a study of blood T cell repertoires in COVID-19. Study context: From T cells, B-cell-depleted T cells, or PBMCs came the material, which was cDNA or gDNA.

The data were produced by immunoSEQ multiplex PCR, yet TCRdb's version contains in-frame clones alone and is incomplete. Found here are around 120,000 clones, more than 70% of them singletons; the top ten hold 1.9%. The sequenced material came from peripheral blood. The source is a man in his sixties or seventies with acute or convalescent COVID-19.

The CDR3 DNA is TGTGCCAGTAGTATATGGGGCCGGAACCTAGCAACTAATGAAAAACTGTTTTTT. Its protein is CASSIWGRNLATNEKLFF. The chain employs TRBV19 and TRBJ1-4, with D perhaps TRBD1 (5 bases). The CDR3 consists of 18 residues. The germline V gene encodes CDR1 LNHDA and CDR2 SQIVND (reference sequence). V was clipped by 2 bases and J by 0 bases, with 16 bases between them.